Sequencing of this TCR beta chain was carried out in a study of shared clonotypes between healthy human individuals. Study-wide points: Donor scarcity curtailed the genetic and exposure-history diversity represented herein.

Assay execution took place at the deep level. Several immunoSEQ 96-well plates shared each subset's DNA, each plate a replicate. The table came from immunoSEQ multiplex PCR; TCRdb's copy has only in-frame clones and leaves some out. Counted here are around 530,000 clones, around 81% occurring once; the ten biggest clones make up 12%. Donors, without exception, were Caucasian adults residing in Nashville, Tennessee. This CDR3 is built from 17 residues. Trimming cost V 0 bases and J 3 bases; bases outside gene matches: 7. The germline gives CDR1 KGHSH, CDR2 LQKENI. About this clone itself: Its antigen is as yet unknown.

The material sequenced was PBMCs. This chain links TRBV18 with TRBJ1-4; 7 nucleotides line up with TRBD1. The receptor's source is a woman in her forties in good health. Some clones in this sample may be carry-over from other donors' samples. The CDR3 bases are TGTGCCAGCTCACCACCTAATTCAGGGGGAGCTAATGAAAAACTGTTTTTT. Amino acids: CASSPPNSGGANEKLFF. Looking up the rest from reference TRBV18 and TRBJ1-4 gives the full variable domain: NAGVMQNPRHLVRRRGQEARLRCSPMKGHSHVYWYRQLPEEGLKFMVYLQKENIIDESGMPKERFSAEFPKEGPSILRIQQVVRGDSAAYFCASSPPNSGGANEKLFFGSGTQLSVL.